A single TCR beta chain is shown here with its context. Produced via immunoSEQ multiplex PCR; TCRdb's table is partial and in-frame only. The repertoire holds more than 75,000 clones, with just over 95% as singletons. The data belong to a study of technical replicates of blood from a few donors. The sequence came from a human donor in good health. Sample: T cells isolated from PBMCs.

CDR3 nucleotides: TGTGCCAGCAGTATAAATCCCGACACTCTCACGTACAATGAGCAGTTCTTC. It is translated as CASSINPDTLTYNEQFF. This chain uses TRBV2 with TRBJ2-1; D unclear. With 5 bases removed from V and 4 bases from J, the gap between germline ends came to 21 bases. The CDR3 length is 17 residues. The germline V gene has CDR1 SNHLY and CDR2 FYNNEI.